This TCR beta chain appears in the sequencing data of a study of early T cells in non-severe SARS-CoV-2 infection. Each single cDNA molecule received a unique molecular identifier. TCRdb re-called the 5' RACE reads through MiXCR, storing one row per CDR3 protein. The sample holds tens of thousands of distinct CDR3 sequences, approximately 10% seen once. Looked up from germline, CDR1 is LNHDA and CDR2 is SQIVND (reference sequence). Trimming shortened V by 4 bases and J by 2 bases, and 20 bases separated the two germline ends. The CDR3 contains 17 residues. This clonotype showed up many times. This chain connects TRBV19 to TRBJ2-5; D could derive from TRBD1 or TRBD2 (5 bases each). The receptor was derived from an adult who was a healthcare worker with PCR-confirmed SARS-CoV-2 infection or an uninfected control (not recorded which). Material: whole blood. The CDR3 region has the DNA TGTGCCAGTAGTAGCGAGGGGCAGCTAGCTCTTCAAGAGACCCAGTACTTC. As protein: CASSSEGQLALQETQYF.